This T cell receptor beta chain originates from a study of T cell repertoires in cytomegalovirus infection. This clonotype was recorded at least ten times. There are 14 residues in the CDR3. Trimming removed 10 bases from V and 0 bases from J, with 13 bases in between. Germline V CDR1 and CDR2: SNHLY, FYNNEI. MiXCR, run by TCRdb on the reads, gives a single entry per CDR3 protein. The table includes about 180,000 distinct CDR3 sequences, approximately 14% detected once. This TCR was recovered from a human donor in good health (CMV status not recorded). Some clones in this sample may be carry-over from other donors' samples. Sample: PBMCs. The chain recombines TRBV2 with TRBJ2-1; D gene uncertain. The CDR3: CATFTKFSYNEQFF. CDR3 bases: TGTGCCACCTTCACAAAATTCTCCTACAATGAGCAGTTCTTC.